One and the same sample provided the 25 T cell receptor beta chains below, sequenced in a study of blood T cell repertoires in COVID-19. Assay used: immunoSEQ multiplex PCR; TCRdb lists only in-frame clones, some missing. The sample consists of approximately 110,000 clones, about 74% of them appearing once. The sample comprised peripheral blood. These receptors were obtained from a man aged 80 or over with COVID-19, enrolled during active disease.

The rearrangement joins TRBV15 to TRBJ2-3, with 11 bases matching TRBD2. Germline lookup yields CDR1 LNHNV and CDR2 YYDKDF (reference sequence). This CDR3 comprises 19 residues. V shed 0 bases and J 7 bases; nucleotides not matched to a gene: 15. DNA of the CDR3: TGTGCCACCAGCAGAGATATAGGGACTAGCGGAAGAGGCGAGAATACGCAGTATTTT. Translation gives CATSRDIGTSGRGENTQYF.

Written as DNA, the CDR3 is TGCGCCAGCAGCTCAGAGGGAACGAACACTGAAGCTTTCTTT. The encoded protein is CASSSEGTNTEAFF. This sequence joins TRBV5-1 and TRBJ1-1; no reliable D call. The V gene lost 3 bases and the J gene lost 1 base, with 10 bases spanning the gap. The CDR3 spans 14 residues. The germline V gene has CDR1 SGHRS and CDR2 YFSETQ. Combining the CDR3 with reference TRBV5-1 and TRBJ1-1 gives the whole variable domain KAGVTQTPRYLIKTRGQQVTLSCSPISGHRSVSWYQQTPGQGLQFLFEYFSETQRNKGNFPGRFSGRQFSNSRSEMNVSTLELGDSALYLCASSSEGTNTEAFFGQGTRLTVV.

This clone occurred a few times. V and J are TRBV5-1 and TRBJ2-1; 10 positions agree with TRBD1. Germline loops: CDR1 SGHRS, CDR2 YFSETQ. The CDR3 is 16 amino acids. J gave up 6 bases and V 1 base, and 7 bases lay outside the gene matches. Here the CDR3 DNA reads TGCGCCAGCAGCTTGAGAGGACAGGGGGAAGGCAATGAGCAGTTCTTC. Translation gives CASSLRGQGEGNEQFF.

This chain joins TRBV3-1 (or the pseudogene TRBV3-2) and TRBJ2-7; 7 bases fit TRBD1. J was trimmed by 4 bases and V by 3 bases; bases with no gene match: 6. Germline assignment: CDR1 LGHDT and CDR2 YNNKEL (reference sequence). The CDR3 is 14 amino acids. The CDR3 nucleotides read TGTGCCAGCAGCCAGATGACAGGGACGTACGAGCAGTACTTC. Translated, it gives CASSQMTGTYEQYF.

The chain is built from TRBV19 and TRBJ2-7, with D perhaps TRBD1 (6 bases). Trimming removed 4 bases from V and 3 bases from J, with 19 bases in between. CDR1 and CDR2 (germline): LNHDA, SQIVND (reference sequence). The CDR3 extends over 16 amino acids. The CDR3 region is CASSTYNRVGGYEQYF. The CDR3 nucleotides are TGTGCCAGTAGTACTTATAACAGGGTCGGAGGCTACGAGCAGTACTTC.

This clone was found many times. The chain has TRBV7-2 and TRBJ2-2; TRBD2 agrees at 15 bases. CDR1 SGHTA and CDR2 FQGNSA come from the germline V gene. The length of the CDR3 is 18 residues. With 5 bases clipped from V and 2 bases from J, the junction kept 6 bases outside the gene matches. The CDR3 sequence is CASSRGTSGRTNTGELFF. In DNA, the CDR3 is TGTGCCAGCAGCCGGGGGACTAGCGGGAGGACCAACACCGGGGAGCTGTTTTTT.

J is TRBJ1-1 and V is TRBV30; D perhaps matches TRBD1 (5 bases). Germline CDR1 GTSNPN, CDR2 SVGIG (reference sequence). The ends were cut back, 5 bases at V and 7 bases at J, with 11 bases in the middle. This CDR3 has 11 residues. CDR3 region: CAWQTAVEAFF. In nucleotides, the CDR3 is TGTGCCTGGCAGACAGCCGTTGAAGCTTTCTTT.

The genes are TRBV5-1 and TRBJ2-7; TRBD2 is a possible D gene (6 bases). The CDR3 loop spans 13 amino acids. Germline CDR1 is SGHRS and CDR2 is YFSETQ. Trimming stripped 4 bases from V and 2 bases from J, with 10 bases between. In DNA form, the CDR3 reads TGCGCCAGCAGCCGCGGGGCAGCCTACGAGCAGTACTTC. Protein sequence: CASSRGAAYEQYF.

In its sample, this clone was seen a few times. The chain uses TRBV4-1 and TRBJ2-4; 8 bases are shared with TRBD2. V shed 1 base and J 3 bases; nucleotides not matched to a gene: 11. This CDR3 has 18 residues. Germline assignment: CDR1 MGHRA and CDR2 YSYEKL. CDR3 in DNA: TGCGCCAGCAGCCAAGGCCTTGCGGGAGGAGGGGTCAAAAACATTCAGTACTTC. As protein: CASSQGLAGGGVKNIQYF.

The chain combines TRBV6-5 with TRBJ2-1, with 7 bases fitting TRBD1. Germline V lookup: CDR1 MNHEY, CDR2 SVGAGI. The V and J ends lost 6 bases and 0 bases, in that order; junction bases with no gene match: 5. CDR3 size: 15 residues. CDR3 nucleotide sequence: TGTGCCAGCAGAACGACAGGGAGCTCCTACAATGAGCAGTTCTTC. This gives the protein CASRTTGSSYNEQFF.

This clone showed up just once. V and J are TRBV16 and TRBJ1-2, with D perhaps TRBD1 (6 bases). V gave up 2 bases and J gave up 6 bases, with 13 bases separating them. Germline-derived CDR1 and CDR2 are KGHSY and FQNENV. The CDR3 extends over 14 amino acids. The DNA of the CDR3 is TGTGCCAGCAGCCAAGTGCAGGGGAGGGATGGCTACACCTTC. It encodes CASSQVQGRDGYTF.

The chain has TRBV6-6 and TRBJ1-2; TRBD1 might be the D (5 bases). This CDR3 spans 15 amino acids. V gave up 8 bases and J gave up 2 bases, with 18 bases separating them. CDR1 and CDR2 from the germline V gene are MNHNY and SVGAGI (reference sequence). Written as DNA, the CDR3 is TGTGCCAGCCTCAACCGGGGGGGGTTGAACTATGGCTACACCTTC. Amino acids: CASLNRGGLNYGYTF.

The chain recombines TRBV18 with TRBJ1-1; TRBD1 matches 8 bases. Trimming removed 3 bases from V and 4 bases from J; junction bases left unmatched: 7. Germline V lookup: CDR1 KGHSH, CDR2 LQKENI. The CDR3 covers 15 residues. The CDR3 loop reads CASSPGDRMGTEAFF. Here the CDR3 DNA reads TGTGCCAGCTCACCTGGGGACAGGATGGGCACTGAAGCTTTCTTT.

The chain links TRBV6-5 to TRBJ2-7; 7 bases are a match to TRBD1. V was clipped by 5 bases and J by 2 bases; unmatched bases: 9. CDR1 and CDR2 from the germline V gene are MNHEY and SVGAGI. The CDR3 loop spans 15 amino acids. CDR3 region: CASSRRTGPAYEQYF. CDR3 coding DNA: TGTGCCAGCAGTCGGAGGACAGGACCTGCCTACGAGCAGTACTTC.

This clone is a singleton in its sample. The chain links TRBV2 to TRBJ2-5, with 10 bases aligning to TRBD2. The trim removed 6 bases at V and 4 bases at J, leaving 2 bases unmatched. The V gene's germline CDR1 is SNHLY and CDR2 FYNNEI. This CDR3 is 13 amino acids long. CDR3 in amino acids: CASRASGRETQYF. CDR3 in DNA: TGTGCCAGCAGGGCTAGCGGGAGAGAGACCCAGTACTTC.

Note on this clone: The junction departs from the called germline gene at one end, perhaps through a read error. The identical CDR3 is also encoded by other nucleotide sequences in the sample. This sequence joins TRBV27 and TRBJ1-2, with D unresolved. The CDR3 runs 13 residues. Germline V CDR1 and CDR2: MNHEY, SMNVEV (reference sequence). CDR3 protein: CASKLGDDYGYTF. The CDR3 nucleotides read TGCGCCAGCAAGTTGGGCGATGACTATGGCTACACCTTC.

The rearrangement joins TRBV28 to TRBJ1-6; D unresolved. V dropped 2 bases and J dropped 0 bases, with 5 bases sitting between them. Germline loops: CDR1 MDHEN, CDR2 SYDVKM. The CDR3 covers 15 residues. The DNA of the CDR3 is TGTGCCAGCAGTTTAGGCAGCTCCTATAATTCACCCCTCCACTTT. Translated, it gives CASSLGSSYNSPLHF.

J is TRBJ1-1 and V is TRBV29-1, with 7 bases identical to TRBD1. The germline V gene encodes CDR1 SQVTM and CDR2 ANQGSEA. The CDR3 loop spans 12 amino acids. Germline trimming cut 3 bases from V and 7 bases from J; bases unmatched to any gene: 5. The CDR3 coding sequence is TGCAGCGTTGATATGGGACAGCGTGAAGCTTTCTTT. This codes for CSVDMGQREAFF.

V usage is TRBV5-5 and J usage is TRBJ2-7; 10 nucleotides match TRBD1. With 5 bases clipped from V and 5 bases from J, the junction kept 13 bases outside the gene matches. Per germline, CDR1 SGHKS and CDR2 YYEKEE (reference sequence). The CDR3 is 16 residues long. The CDR3 DNA follows: TGTGCCAGCAGTTTGCGCCGACAGGGGGCGAACCACGAGCAGTACTTC. Translating it yields CASSLRRQGANHEQYF.

The rearrangement uses TRBV3-1 (or the pseudogene TRBV3-2) and TRBJ2-2; D ambiguous. CDR1 LGHDT and CDR2 YNNKEL come from the germline V gene (reference sequence). The CDR3 extends over 12 amino acids. Trimming removed 4 bases from V and 5 bases from J, with 5 bases in between. The CDR3 loop is CASSLSTGELFF. CDR3 sequence (DNA): TGTGCCAGCAGCCTTTCAACCGGGGAGCTGTTTTTT.

The sample holds a few counts of this clone. The rearrangement joins TRBV27 to TRBJ1-3; TRBD1 matches at 9 bases. The CDR3 has 14 amino acids. The germline V gene has CDR1 MNHEY and CDR2 SMNVEV (reference sequence). The J segment lost 4 bases and the V segment lost 5 bases, leaving 3 bases of the junction unmatched. This CDR3 is CASSLQGAGNTIYF. For the CDR3, the DNA is TGTGCCAGCAGTCTACAGGGGGCAGGAAACACCATATATTTT.

This clone was counted only a few times. The V and J genes are TRBV7-9 and TRBJ1-4, with D uncertain. Trimming took off 4 bases at V and 5 bases at J, with 8 bases between the two ends. Germline assignment: CDR1 SEHNR and CDR2 FQNEAQ (reference sequence). There are 13 residues in the CDR3. The CDR3 bases are TGTGCCAGCAGCTCCCCGGAGAATGAAAAACTGTTTTTT. This gives the protein CASSSPENEKLFF.

CDR3 DNA sequence: TGTGCTAGTGGTTTGGTCCTAACCGACACCCACCCCACAGATACGCAGTATTTT. This sequence encodes CASGLVLTDTHPTDTQYF. The rearrangement uses TRBV12-5 and TRBJ2-3; D call uncertain. CDR1 LGHNT and CDR2 FRNRAP come from the germline V gene. V gave up 0 bases and J gave up 2 bases, with 18 bases separating them. The CDR3 totals 18 residues. Drawing the rest from reference TRBV12-5 and TRBJ2-3, the complete variable domain is DARVTQTPRHKVTEMGQEVTMRCQPILGHNTVFWYRQTMMQGLELLAYFRNRAPLDDSGMPKDRFSAEMPDATLATLKIQPSEPRDSAVYFCASGLVLTDTHPTDTQYFGPGTRLTVL.

This clone was detected a few times. V is TRBV6-5 and J is TRBJ2-7, with TRBD2 identical over 11 bases. Looked up from germline, CDR1 is MNHEY and CDR2 is SVGAGI. The CDR3 is 13 amino acids. J was trimmed by 3 bases and V by 6 bases; bases with no gene match: 1. CDR3 amino acids: CASRGLAGYEQYF. CDR3 DNA: TGTGCCAGCAGAGGACTAGCGGGCTACGAGCAGTACTTC.

The V call is TRBV4-3, the J call TRBJ2-2; 13 nucleotides line up with TRBD2. The CDR3 sequence is 17 residues long. With V trimmed by 5 bases and J by 1 base, 4 bases remained unmatched. Per the germline V gene, CDR1 is LGHNA and CDR2 is YSLEER. CDR3 sequence (DNA): TGCGCCAGCAGCGAAGGGACTAGCGGGATGAACACCGGGGAGCTGTTTTTT. It yields the protein CASSEGTSGMNTGELFF.